Listed here are 13 T cell receptor beta chains from one sample, sequenced in a study of cytomegalovirus exposure and HLA in healthy donors. The study ran its PCR with 60 Vbeta and 13 Jbeta primers. Clones were read by immunoSEQ multiplex PCR, and TCRdb kept only the in-frame ones, dropping some. The sample holds approximately 110,000 clones. Sequencing input: PBMCs. All receptors come from a man in his forties in good health and CMV-seronegative.

The rearrangement links TRBV28 to TRBJ2-3; TRBD1 is a possible D gene (5 bases). Trimming took off 4 bases at V and 2 bases at J, with 22 bases between the two ends. Per the germline V gene, CDR1 is MDHEN and CDR2 is SYDVKM. The CDR3 length is 18 residues. Written as DNA, the CDR3 is TGTGCCAGCAGTTCCCTTGAGACAGCGCAACCAGACACAGATACGCAGTATTTT. Translated: CASSSLETAQPDTDTQYF. Full variable domain (missing parts from reference TRBV28 and TRBJ2-3): DVKVTQSSRYLVKRTGEKVFLECVQDMDHENMFWYRQDPGLGLRLIYFSYDVKMKEKGDIPEGYSVSREKKERFSLILESASTNQTSMYLCASSSLETAQPDTDTQYFGPGTRLTVL.

The chain uses TRBV5-1 and TRBJ2-7; D may be TRBD1 (5 bases). This CDR3 is built from 18 residues. Germline CDR1 reads SGHRS; CDR2 reads YFSETQ. V lost 1 base and J lost 0, with 20 bases in between. The CDR3 DNA is TGCGCCAGCAGCTTGACGGTCGATTCCCAGGGTTTCTCCTACGAGCAGTACTTC. The encoded protein is CASSLTVDSQGFSYEQYF.

This chain joins TRBV15 and TRBJ1-5; 7 bases are shared with TRBD1. The CDR3 has 14 residues. Germline CDR1 and CDR2: LNHNV and YYDKDF (reference sequence). With V trimmed by 3 bases and J by 9 bases, 8 bases remained unmatched. The CDR3 coding sequence is TGTGCCACCAGCAGCGGACAGGACGCGAGGCCCCAGCATTTT. Residues: CATSSGQDARPQHF.

The V gene is TRBV19, the J gene TRBJ1-5, with a possible D match to TRBD1 (6 bases). V was shortened by 7 bases and J by 8 bases, with 15 bases between the two germline ends. The CDR3 totals 13 residues. Germline CDR1 and CDR2: LNHDA and SQIVND (reference sequence). CDR3 sequence reads: CASNRVIYEPQHF. CDR3 nucleotide sequence: TGTGCCAGTAACAGGGTCATATACGAGCCCCAGCATTTT.

V gene TRBV9 combines with J gene TRBJ2-1; 10 positions agree with TRBD1. Per the germline V gene, CDR1 is SGDLS and CDR2 is YYNGEE. After removal of 4 bases from V and 0 bases from J, the junction contained 4 bases not matched to a gene. The CDR3 sequence is 16 residues long. CDR3 sequence reads: CASSPRTGGSYNEQFF. The CDR3 bases are TGTGCCAGCAGCCCGAGGACAGGGGGCTCCTACAATGAGCAGTTCTTC.

The rearrangement links TRBV5-4 to TRBJ2-2, with 7 bases that match TRBD2. The junction had 4 bases not matched to a gene; V was cut back by 0 bases and J by 8 bases. The length of the CDR3 is 14 residues. Germline V gene sequence: CDR1 SGHNT, CDR2 YYREEE (reference sequence). CDR3 loop: CASSLGREKGELFF. For the CDR3, the DNA is TGTGCCAGCAGCTTGGGGCGGGAGAAGGGGGAGCTGTTTTTT.

The CDR3 region is CASSQEKTGGIYEQYF. In nucleotides, the CDR3 is TGCGCCAGCAGCCAAGAAAAAACAGGGGGCATTTACGAGCAGTACTTC. The chain joins TRBV4-1 to TRBJ2-7; 9 bases fit TRBD1. The CDR3 has 16 residues. CDR1 MGHRA and CDR2 YSYEKL come from the germline V gene. V was pared by 0 bases and J by 4 bases, with 7 bases of the junction left unmatched.

The chain combines TRBV30 with TRBJ1-1; D gene ambiguous. The CDR3 runs to 11 residues. In germline, CDR1 is GTSNPN, CDR2 SVGIG (reference sequence). Trimming removed 0 bases from V and 5 bases from J, with 4 bases in between. Written as DNA, the CDR3 is TGTGCCTGGAGTGTACAAACTGAAGCTTTCTTT. It specifies CAWSVQTEAFF.

The genes are TRBV5-1 and TRBJ1-4, with 11 bases fitting TRBD1. The CDR3 consists of 16 residues. CDR1 is SGHRS, CDR2 YFSETQ, per germline. V gave up 5 bases and J gave up 5 bases; unmatched junction bases: 8. CDR3 region: CASSVVGQGVNEKLFF. The CDR3 DNA sequence: TGCGCCAGCAGTGTGGTGGGACAGGGGGTCAATGAAAAACTGTTTTTT.

This sequence joins TRBV5-1 and TRBJ1-6; possible D gene TRBD1, 5 bases. Trimming left V 4 bases short and J 10 bases short, with 18 bases between. Germline loops: CDR1 SGHRS, CDR2 YFSETQ. This CDR3 comprises 15 residues. This chain's CDR3 is CASSMAGHGNSPLHF. The CDR3 bases are TGCGCCAGCAGCATGGCAGGACACGGTAACTCACCCCTCCACTTT.

This chain links TRBV7-6 with TRBJ2-4; 8 nucleotides match TRBD1. The V gene end was trimmed by 5 bases and the J gene end by 9 bases; junction bases not matched to a gene: 12. CDR1 is SGHVS and CDR2 is FNYEAQ in the germline V gene. The CDR3 is made up of 15 amino acids. CDR3 sequence (DNA): TGTGCCAGCAGCGCCTACGGACCCGGGACAGGCATTCAGTACTTC. Translation: CASSAYGPGTGIQYF. Looking up the rest from reference TRBV7-6 and TRBJ2-4 gives the full variable domain: GAGVSQSPRYKVTKRGQDVALRCDPISGHVSLYWYRQALGQGPEFLTYFNYEAQQDKSGLPNDRFSAERPEGSISTLTIQRTEQRDSAMYRCASSAYGPGTGIQYFGAGTRLSVL.

The chain carries TRBV11-3 and TRBJ2-5, with no clear D. V dropped 0 bases and J dropped 5 bases, with 10 bases sitting between them. Germline V gives CDR1 SGHNT, CDR2 YENEEA. The CDR3 extends over 14 amino acids. CDR3 in amino acids: CASSLDFNRETQYF. As DNA, the CDR3 is TGTGCCAGCAGCTTAGATTTCAACCGGGAGACCCAGTACTTC.

The rearrangement links TRBV9 to TRBJ1-2; D is ambiguous. The germline V and J ends were trimmed by 4 bases and 1 base, with 11 bases remaining between them. Germline V gene lookup returns CDR1 SGDLS and CDR2 YYNGEE. The length of the CDR3 is 14 residues. CDR3 sequence: CASSPQYVNYGYTF. The CDR3, as DNA: TGTGCCAGCAGCCCACAGTACGTTAACTATGGCTACACCTTC.